The next 28 T cell receptor beta chains were all read from a single sample in a study of blood T cell repertoires in COVID-19. Using immunoSEQ multiplex PCR, the repertoire was profiled, and TCRdb retains in-frame clones only, with some absent. Of 300,000 to 450,000 clones detected, around nine tenths appear once; the ten largest clones hold 3%. The sample taken for sequencing was peripheral blood. The origin of the receptors is a human donor in a cohort sampled during active COVID-19.

V usage is TRBV7-9 and J usage is TRBJ2-7, with 7 bases aligning to TRBD1. Germline V gives CDR1 SEHNR, CDR2 FQNEAQ (reference sequence). The CDR3 has 14 amino acids. Trimming at V came to 5 bases and at J to 3 bases, leaving 7 bases not matched to a gene. The CDR3 loop is CASSRAQGIYEQYF. The CDR3 DNA is TGTGCCAGCAGCCGGGCACAGGGGATCTACGAGCAGTACTTC.

The J gene is TRBJ2-7, the V gene TRBV2; TRBD1 matches 10 bases. This CDR3 has 16 amino acids. Germline assignment: CDR1 SNHLY and CDR2 FYNNEI. Germline trimming cut 4 bases from V and 2 bases from J; bases unmatched to any gene: 8. The CDR3 coding sequence is TGTGCCAGCAGTGTGGGACCTGGACAGGGGGCCTACGAGCAGTACTTC. This encodes CASSVGPGQGAYEQYF.

The chain couples TRBV6-5 to TRBJ1-2; D is unresolved. The length of the CDR3 is 12 residues. Germline V CDR1 and CDR2: MNHEY, SVGAGI. V dropped 0 bases and J dropped 8 bases, with 7 bases sitting between them. CDR3 in DNA: TGTGCCAGCAGTTACTCCCGAGCAGGCTACACCTTC. Encoded protein: CASSYSRAGYTF.

The chain joins TRBV11-2 to TRBJ2-5, with D possibly being TRBD2 (5 bases). Between the trimmed V and J ends, which lost 5 bases and 1 base, there was a span of 17 bases. Germline V gene sequence: CDR1 SGHAT, CDR2 FQNNGV. The CDR3 is 16 residues long. The DNA for the CDR3 is TGTGCCAGCAGCCACTTGGGCGCGGGTTCCCAAGAGACCCAGTACTTC. Protein: CASSHLGAGSQETQYF.

The chain combines TRBV4-1 with TRBJ2-1, with 13 positions matching TRBD2. The CDR3 consists of 20 residues. V dropped 4 bases and J dropped 0; count of bases not matched to a gene: 12. In germline, CDR1 is MGHRA, CDR2 YSYEKL. The chain's CDR3 is CASSRGLAGVGRLSYNEQFF. As DNA, the CDR3 is TGCGCCAGCAGCCGTGGACTAGCGGGAGTCGGCCGCCTCTCCTACAATGAGCAGTTCTTC.

The V call is TRBV7-9, the J call TRBJ1-2; 9 bases are a match to TRBD1. Germline CDR1 and CDR2: SEHNR and FQNEAQ (reference sequence). The junction had 4 bases not matched to a gene; V was cut back by 0 bases and J by 8 bases. CDR3 length: 14 amino acids. The CDR3 loop is CASSLAGDREGYTF. CDR3 coding DNA: TGTGCCAGCAGCTTAGCCGGGGACAGGGAGGGCTACACCTTC.

The chain is built from TRBV7-8 and TRBJ1-4; TRBD1 aligns across 7 bases. V dropped 1 base and J dropped 8; count of bases not matched to a gene: 7. From germline, CDR1 is SGHVS and CDR2 FQNEAQ. The CDR3 totals 15 residues. In DNA, the CDR3 is TGTGCCAGCAGCTTAGTCAAGGGGGCGACGGAAAAACTGTTTTTT. This translates into CASSLVKGATEKLFF. Based on the CDR3 plus reference TRBV7-8 and TRBJ1-4, the full variable domain is GAGVSQSPRYKVAKRGQDVALRCDPISGHVSLFWYQQALGQGPEFLTYFQNEAQLDKSGLPSDRFFAERPEGSVSTLKIQRTQQEDSAVYLCASSLVKGATEKLFFGSGTQLSVL.

J is TRBJ1-6 and V is TRBV5-6; 7 bases align to TRBD1. Germline V gene sequence: CDR1 SGHDT, CDR2 YYEEEE. Trimming at V came to 2 bases and at J to 3 bases, leaving 5 bases not matched to a gene. This CDR3 has 16 residues. CDR3 sequence: CASSLGGRFYNSPLHF. For the CDR3, the DNA is TGTGCCAGCAGCTTAGGGGGCAGGTTCTATAATTCACCCCTCCACTTT.

Only a few counts were recorded for this clone. This sequence joins TRBV19 and TRBJ1-2; a possible D gene is TRBD1 (5 bases). This CDR3 has 13 residues. The germline gives CDR1 LNHDA, CDR2 SQIVND (reference sequence). The V and J ends lost 7 bases and 2 bases respectively, with 11 bases between them. The CDR3 nucleotides read TGTGCCAGTACCAGGGATGAAAACTATGGCTACACCTTC. Translating it yields CASTRDENYGYTF.

J is TRBJ1-4 and V is TRBV4-1, with TRBD1 identical over 11 bases. J gave up 2 bases and V 3 bases, and 11 bases lay outside the gene matches. The CDR3 loop spans 19 amino acids. CDR1 and CDR2 (germline): MGHRA, YSYEKL. The CDR3 DNA reads TGCGCCAGCAGCCACCCCGGGACAGGGGGAAGTGGGACTAATGAAAAACTGTTTTTT. Translating it yields CASSHPGTGGSGTNEKLFF.

The chain couples TRBV28 to TRBJ1-2; a weak D match, TRBD1 (6 bases). CDR3 length equals 15 residues. Trimming left V 5 bases short and J 2 bases short, with 15 bases between. Germline values: CDR1 MDHEN, CDR2 SYDVKM. The CDR3 DNA sequence: TGTGCCAGCAGTCTCCCTCCACAGGGAAACTATGGCTACACCTTC. It encodes CASSLPPQGNYGYTF.

This chain's CDR3 is CASSLGIEEGEAFF. CDR3 bases: TGTGCCAGCAGCTTAGGGATCGAAGAGGGAGAAGCTTTCTTT. The chain combines TRBV7-2 with TRBJ1-1; D is uncertain. The CDR3 sequence is 14 residues long. Trimming left V 1 base short and J 8 bases short, with 14 bases between. Germline CDR1 is SGHTA and CDR2 is FQGNSA.

The chain combines TRBV5-4 with TRBJ1-6; D may be TRBD1 (6 bases). The CDR3 loop spans 15 amino acids. The ends were cut back, 0 bases at V and 8 bases at J, with 12 bases in the middle. Germline V CDR1 and CDR2: SGHNT, YYREEE (reference sequence). The DNA of the CDR3 is TGTGCCAGCAGCTTGGATGCCAGGGGAGATTCACCCCTCCACTTT. It translates to CASSLDARGDSPLHF.

The chain couples TRBV7-2 to TRBJ2-3; no firm D call. Trimming took 4 bases from V and 2 from J, leaving 19 bases between them. CDR1 is SGHTA and CDR2 is FQGNSA in the germline V gene. The CDR3 length is 17 residues. CDR3 sequence reads: CASSSIFRVYPTDTQYF. CDR3 sequence (DNA): TGTGCCAGCAGCTCGATCTTTCGGGTCTACCCCACAGATACGCAGTATTTT.

This chain joins TRBV7-7 and TRBJ2-1; 7 bases map to TRBD1. Trimming at V came to 5 bases and at J to 5 bases, leaving 3 bases not matched to a gene. CDR3 size: 13 residues. The germline V gene encodes CDR1 SSHAT and CDR2 FNYEAQ (reference sequence). CDR3 coding DNA: TGTGCCAGCAGCCTCGACAGGGACAATGAGCAGTTCTTC. Its translation is CASSLDRDNEQFF.

As DNA, the CDR3 is TGCGCCAGCCTCGGACAGGAGACAAATGAGCAGTTCTTC. Translating it yields CASLGQETNEQFF. This sequence joins TRBV5-1 and TRBJ2-1; 7 bases align to TRBD1. The CDR3 length is 13 residues. The V gene's germline CDR1 is SGHRS and CDR2 YFSETQ. With 7 bases clipped from V and 7 bases from J, the junction kept 8 bases outside the gene matches.

The genes are TRBV12-3 or TRBV12-4 and TRBJ1-2; tentative D call: TRBD1 (5 bases). The CDR3 sequence is 13 residues long. V shed 6 bases and J shed 5 bases, with 13 bases lying between them. The CDR3 reads CASSFRGAYGYTF. The CDR3 nucleotides are TGTGCCAGCAGCTTCCGCGGGGCTTATGGCTACACCTTC.

The chain joins TRBV5-1 to TRBJ1-6, with D perhaps matching TRBD1 (6 bases). The germline V and J ends were trimmed by 0 bases and 6 bases, with 10 bases remaining between them. The CDR3 sequence is 15 residues long. Per the germline V gene, CDR1 is SGHRS and CDR2 is YFSETQ. In nucleotides, the CDR3 is TGCGCCAGCAGCTTGGAGGCAGGGGCTAATTCACCCCTCCACTTT. Its translation is CASSLEAGANSPLHF.

This chain links TRBV15 with TRBJ2-6; D gene ambiguous. This CDR3 region has 15 residues. Germline V gene data show CDR1 as LNHNV and CDR2 as YYDKDF (reference sequence). Trimming removed 4 bases at V and 4 bases at J, with 11 bases between. CDR3 DNA sequence: TGTGCCACCAGCATTATAGTCGCGGGGGCCAACGTCCTGACTTTC. Translated, it gives CATSIIVAGANVLTF.

The rearrangement links TRBV3-1 (or the pseudogene TRBV3-2) to TRBJ2-1, with D tentatively TRBD2 (6 bases). CDR1 LGHDT and CDR2 YNNKEL come from the germline V gene (reference sequence). The CDR3 sequence is 14 residues long. Trimming took 0 bases from V and 8 from J, leaving 11 bases between them. Written as DNA, the CDR3 is TGTGCCAGCAGCCAAGAGTTCGCGGGATATGAGCAGTTCTTC. It translates to CASSQEFAGYEQFF.

CDR3 residues: CASSEWDREDTEAFF. Written as DNA, the CDR3 is TGTGCCAGCAGTGAATGGGACAGGGAAGACACTGAAGCTTTCTTT. The chain links TRBV2 to TRBJ1-1; TRBD1 agrees at 9 bases. V shed 2 bases and J 3 bases; nucleotides not matched to a gene: 4. The CDR3 is 15 amino acids. Germline-derived CDR1 and CDR2 are SNHLY and FYNNEI.

This chain joins TRBV19 and TRBJ1-6; 10 nucleotides line up with TRBD1. There are 15 residues in the CDR3. CDR1 LNHDA and CDR2 SQIVND come from the germline V gene (reference sequence). Trimming removed 6 bases from V and 4 bases from J; junction bases left unmatched: 3. CDR3 coding DNA: TGTGCCAGTAGCCCGGGACAGGGGTATAATTCACCCCTCCACTTT. Its protein is CASSPGQGYNSPLHF.

J is TRBJ2-1 and V is TRBV12-2; whether TRBD2, the table's D call, matches the DNA was not checked. TRBV12-2 is assigned pseudogene status. The CDR3 contains 20 residues. CDR3 loop: CAPRTGIMLLAGVSYNEQFF. CDR3 coding DNA: TGTGCCCCTCGGACAGGAATTATGCTCTTAGCGGGAGTTTCCTACAATGAGCAGTTCTTC.

DNA of the CDR3: TGTGCCACCAGCATAGACAGGGGCCAAGAGACCCAGTACTTC. This gives the protein CATSIDRGQETQYF. The rearrangement joins TRBV15 to TRBJ2-5, with 8 bases aligning to TRBD1. From germline, CDR1 is LNHNV and CDR2 YYDKDF (reference sequence). V shed 4 bases, J shed 1 base, and the junction held 2 bases outside the gene matches. The CDR3 spans 14 residues.

This clone was seen a handful of times. The gene calls are TRBV16 and TRBJ1-1; 7 nucleotides line up with TRBD1. Germline V CDR1 and CDR2: KGHSY, FQNENV. The CDR3 runs 12 residues. V shed 2 bases and J 6 bases; nucleotides not matched to a gene: 0. The CDR3 sequence is CASSQGQAEAFF. CDR3 nucleotide sequence: TGTGCCAGCAGCCAAGGACAGGCTGAAGCTTTCTTT. The variable domain in full, completed from reference TRBV16 and TRBJ1-1, reads GEEVAQTPKHLVRGEGQKAKLYCAPIKGHSYVFWYQQVLKNEFKFLISFQNENVFDETGMPKERFSAKCLPNSPCSLEIQATKLEDSAVYFCASSQGQAEAFFGQGTRLTVV.

This clone turned up a few times. The J gene is TRBJ2-7, the V gene TRBV28; D remains unclear. With 6 bases removed from V and 3 bases from J, the gap between germline ends came to 9 bases. This CDR3 contains 12 residues. Germline lookup yields CDR1 MDHEN and CDR2 SYDVKM. The CDR3 nucleotides read TGTGCCAGCAGCCGGGTTAGCTACGAGCAGTACTTC. Translating it yields CASSRVSYEQYF.

The chain employs TRBV19 and TRBJ2-2, with D maybe TRBD1 (6 bases). CDR1 is LNHDA, CDR2 SQIVND, per germline (reference sequence). This CDR3 region has 14 residues. Between the trimmed V and J ends, which lost 4 bases and 4 bases, there was a span of 10 bases. The CDR3 is CASSTRTATGELFF. The CDR3 region has the DNA TGTGCCAGTAGTACAAGGACAGCCACCGGGGAGCTGTTTTTT.

V is TRBV9 and J is TRBJ2-6; 8 nucleotides match TRBD2. The CDR3 loop spans 17 amino acids. Germline lookup yields CDR1 SGDLS and CDR2 YYNGEE. Trimming removed 0 bases from V and 0 bases from J; junction bases left unmatched: 2. The DNA of the CDR3 is TGTGCCAGCAGCGTAGGCGGGGGGCTCTCTGGGGCCAACGTCCTGACTTTC. This gives the protein CASSVGGGLSGANVLTF.